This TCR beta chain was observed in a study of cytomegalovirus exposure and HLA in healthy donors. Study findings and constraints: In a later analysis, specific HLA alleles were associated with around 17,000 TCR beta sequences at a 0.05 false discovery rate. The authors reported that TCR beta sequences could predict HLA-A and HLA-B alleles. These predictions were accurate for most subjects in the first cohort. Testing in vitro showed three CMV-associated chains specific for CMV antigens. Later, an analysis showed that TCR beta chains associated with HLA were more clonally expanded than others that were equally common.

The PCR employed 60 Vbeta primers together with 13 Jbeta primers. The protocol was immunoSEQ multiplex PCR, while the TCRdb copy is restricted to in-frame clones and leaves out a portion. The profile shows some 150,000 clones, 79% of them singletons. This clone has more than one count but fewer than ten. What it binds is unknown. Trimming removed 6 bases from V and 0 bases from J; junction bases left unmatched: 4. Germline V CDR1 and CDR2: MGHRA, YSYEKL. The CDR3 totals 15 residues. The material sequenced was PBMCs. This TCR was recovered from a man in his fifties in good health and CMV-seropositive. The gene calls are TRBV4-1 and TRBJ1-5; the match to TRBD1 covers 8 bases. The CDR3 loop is CASRQGAVSNQPQHF. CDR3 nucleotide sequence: TGCGCCAGCAGGCAGGGGGCGGTTAGCAATCAGCCCCAGCATTTT.